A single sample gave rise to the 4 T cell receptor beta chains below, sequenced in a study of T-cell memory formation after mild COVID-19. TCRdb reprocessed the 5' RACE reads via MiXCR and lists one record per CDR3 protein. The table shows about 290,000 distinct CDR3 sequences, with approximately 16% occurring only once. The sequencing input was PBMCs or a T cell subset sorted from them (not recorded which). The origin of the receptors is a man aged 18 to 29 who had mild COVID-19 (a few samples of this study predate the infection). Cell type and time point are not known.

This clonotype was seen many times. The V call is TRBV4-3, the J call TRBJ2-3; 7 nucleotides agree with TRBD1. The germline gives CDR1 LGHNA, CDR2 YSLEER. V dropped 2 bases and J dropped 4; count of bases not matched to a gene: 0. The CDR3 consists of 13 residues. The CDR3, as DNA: TGCGCCAGCAGCCAACAGGGGGCAGATACGCAGTATTTT. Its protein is CASSQQGADTQYF.

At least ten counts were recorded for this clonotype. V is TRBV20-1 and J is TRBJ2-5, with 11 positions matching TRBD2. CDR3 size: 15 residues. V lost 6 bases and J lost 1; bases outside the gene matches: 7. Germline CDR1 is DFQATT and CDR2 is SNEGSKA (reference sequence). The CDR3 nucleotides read TGCAGTGCCCAGGGGACTAGCGGCACCCAAGAGACCCAGTACTTC. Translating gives CSAQGTSGTQETQYF.

The CDR3 protein is CATTGTSGVVVADTQYF. The CDR3 bases are TGCGCCACCACCGGGACTAGCGGGGTAGTTGTGGCAGATACGCAGTATTTT. The chain carries TRBV10-2 and TRBJ2-3, with TRBD2 matching over 13 bases. Losses at the gene ends were 10 bases for V and 4 bases for J; bases not matched to a gene: 14. The CDR3 sequence is 17 residues long. Germline CDR1 reads WSHSY; CDR2 reads SAAADI.

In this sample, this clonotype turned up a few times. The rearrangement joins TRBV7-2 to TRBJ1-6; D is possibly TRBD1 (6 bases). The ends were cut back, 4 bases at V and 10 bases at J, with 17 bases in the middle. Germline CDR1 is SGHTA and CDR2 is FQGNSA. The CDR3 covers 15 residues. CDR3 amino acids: CASSSYGTIPSPLHF. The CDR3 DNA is TGTGCCAGCAGCTCGTATGGGACAATCCCCTCACCCCTCCACTTT.